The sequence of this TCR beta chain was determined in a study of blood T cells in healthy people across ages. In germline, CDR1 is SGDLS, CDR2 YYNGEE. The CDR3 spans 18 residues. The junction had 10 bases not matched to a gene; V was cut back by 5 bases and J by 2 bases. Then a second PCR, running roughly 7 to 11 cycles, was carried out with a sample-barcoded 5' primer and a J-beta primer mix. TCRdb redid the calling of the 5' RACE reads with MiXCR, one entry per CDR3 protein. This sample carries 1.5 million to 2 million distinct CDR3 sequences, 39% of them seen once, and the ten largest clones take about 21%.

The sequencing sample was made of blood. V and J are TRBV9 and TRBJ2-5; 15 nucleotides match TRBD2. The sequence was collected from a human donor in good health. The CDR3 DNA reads TGTGCCAGCAGTGAAACCGGGACTAGCGGGGGGATGCAAGAGACCCAGTACTTC. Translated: CASSETGTSGGMQETQYF.